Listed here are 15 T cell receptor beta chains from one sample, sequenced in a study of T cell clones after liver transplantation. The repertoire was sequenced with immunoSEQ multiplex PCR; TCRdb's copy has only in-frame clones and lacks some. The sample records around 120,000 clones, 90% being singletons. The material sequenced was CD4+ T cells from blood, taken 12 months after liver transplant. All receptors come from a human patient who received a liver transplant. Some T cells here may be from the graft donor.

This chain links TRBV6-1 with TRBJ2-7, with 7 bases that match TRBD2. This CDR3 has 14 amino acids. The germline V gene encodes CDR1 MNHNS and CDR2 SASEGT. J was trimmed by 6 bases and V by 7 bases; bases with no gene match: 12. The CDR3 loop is CASTREWRETEQYF. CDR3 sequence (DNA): TGTGCCAGCACCCGAGAGTGGCGGGAGACCGAGCAGTACTTC.

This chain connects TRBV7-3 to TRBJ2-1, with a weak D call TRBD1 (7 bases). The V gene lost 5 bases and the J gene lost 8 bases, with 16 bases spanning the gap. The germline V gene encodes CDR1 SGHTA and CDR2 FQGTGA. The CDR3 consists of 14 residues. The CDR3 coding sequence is TGTGCCAGCAGCCGTCGCAGGGGGGCCGATGAGCAGTTCTTC. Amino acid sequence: CASSRRRGADEQFF.

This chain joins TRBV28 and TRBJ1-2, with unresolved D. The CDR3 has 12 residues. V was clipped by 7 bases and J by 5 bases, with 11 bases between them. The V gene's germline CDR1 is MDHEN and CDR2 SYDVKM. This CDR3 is CASTPGYYGYTF. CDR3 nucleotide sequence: TGTGCCAGCACCCCCGGATATTATGGCTACACCTTC.

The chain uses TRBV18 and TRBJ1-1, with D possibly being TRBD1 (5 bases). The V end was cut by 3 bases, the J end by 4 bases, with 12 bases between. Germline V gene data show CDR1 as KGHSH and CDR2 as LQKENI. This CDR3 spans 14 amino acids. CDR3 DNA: TGTGCCAGCTCACCTCTTGGGGGAACCACTGAAGCTTTCTTT. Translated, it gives CASSPLGGTTEAFF.

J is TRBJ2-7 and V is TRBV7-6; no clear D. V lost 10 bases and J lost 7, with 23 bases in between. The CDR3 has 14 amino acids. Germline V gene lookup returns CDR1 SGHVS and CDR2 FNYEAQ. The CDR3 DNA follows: TGTGCCACCTCAATTAGGGCCCGTTCTGGTGAGCAGTACTTC. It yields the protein CATSIRARSGEQYF.

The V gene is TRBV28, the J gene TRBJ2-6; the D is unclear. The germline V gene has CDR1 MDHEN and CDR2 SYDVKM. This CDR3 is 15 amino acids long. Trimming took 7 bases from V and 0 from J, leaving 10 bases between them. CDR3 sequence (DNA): TGTGCCAGCATTCCATCGGGCTCTGGGGCCAACGTCCTGACTTTC. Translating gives CASIPSGSGANVLTF.

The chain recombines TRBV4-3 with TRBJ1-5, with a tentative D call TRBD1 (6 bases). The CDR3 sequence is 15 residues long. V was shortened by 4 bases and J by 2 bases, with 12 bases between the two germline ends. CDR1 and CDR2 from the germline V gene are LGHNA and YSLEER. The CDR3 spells CASSREGGRNQPQHF. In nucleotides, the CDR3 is TGCGCCAGCAGCCGAGAAGGGGGTCGCAATCAGCCCCAGCATTTT.

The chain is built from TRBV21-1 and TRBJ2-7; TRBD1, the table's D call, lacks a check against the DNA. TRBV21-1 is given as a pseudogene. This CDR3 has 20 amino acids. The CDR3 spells CASSAPSHRWSFAILYEQYF. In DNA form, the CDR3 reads TGTGCCAGCAGCGCCCCCTCCCACAGGTGGTCGTTTGCGATCCTCTACGAGCAGTACTTC.

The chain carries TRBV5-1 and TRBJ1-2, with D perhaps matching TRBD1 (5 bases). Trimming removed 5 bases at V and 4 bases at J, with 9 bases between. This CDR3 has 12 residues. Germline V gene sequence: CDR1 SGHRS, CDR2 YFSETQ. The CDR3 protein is CASRQGTYGYTF. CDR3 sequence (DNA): TGCGCCAGCAGGCAGGGTACCTATGGCTACACCTTC. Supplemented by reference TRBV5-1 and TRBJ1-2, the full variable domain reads KAGVTQTPRYLIKTRGQQVTLSCSPISGHRSVSWYQQTPGQGLQFLFEYFSETQRNKGNFPGRFSGRQFSNSRSEMNVSTLELGDSALYLCASRQGTYGYTFGSGTRLTVV.

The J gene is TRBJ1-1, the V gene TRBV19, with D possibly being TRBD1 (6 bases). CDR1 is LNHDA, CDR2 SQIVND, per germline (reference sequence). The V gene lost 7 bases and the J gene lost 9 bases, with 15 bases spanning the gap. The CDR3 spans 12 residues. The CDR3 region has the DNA TGTGCCAGTACCCTGGGAGGGACACAAGCTTTCTTT. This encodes CASTLGGTQAFF.

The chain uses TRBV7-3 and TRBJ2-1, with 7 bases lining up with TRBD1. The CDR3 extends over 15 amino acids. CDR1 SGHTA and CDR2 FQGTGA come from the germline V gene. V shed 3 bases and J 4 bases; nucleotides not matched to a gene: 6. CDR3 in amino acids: CASSLTGKAYNEQFF. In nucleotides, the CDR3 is TGTGCCAGCAGCTTGACAGGGAAGGCTTACAATGAGCAGTTCTTC.

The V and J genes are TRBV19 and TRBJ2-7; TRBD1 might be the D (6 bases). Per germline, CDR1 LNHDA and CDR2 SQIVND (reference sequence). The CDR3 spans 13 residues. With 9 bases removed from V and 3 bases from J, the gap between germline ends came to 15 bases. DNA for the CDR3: TGTGCCAGCTCTCCGGACAGCAACTACGAGCAGTACTTC. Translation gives CASSPDSNYEQYF.

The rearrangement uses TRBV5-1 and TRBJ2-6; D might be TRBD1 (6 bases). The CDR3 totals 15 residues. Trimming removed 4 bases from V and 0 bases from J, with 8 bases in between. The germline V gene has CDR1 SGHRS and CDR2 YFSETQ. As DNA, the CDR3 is TGCGCCAGCAGCCCACAGGGCTCTGGGGCCAACGTCCTGACTTTC. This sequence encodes CASSPQGSGANVLTF.

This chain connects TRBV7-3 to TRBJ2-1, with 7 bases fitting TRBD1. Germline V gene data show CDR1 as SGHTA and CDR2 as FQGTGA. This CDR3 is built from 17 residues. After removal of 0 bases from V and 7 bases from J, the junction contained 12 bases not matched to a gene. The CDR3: CASSLTLTPLTGNEQFF. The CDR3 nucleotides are TGTGCCAGCAGCTTAACCTTAACTCCCTTGACAGGGAATGAGCAGTTCTTC.

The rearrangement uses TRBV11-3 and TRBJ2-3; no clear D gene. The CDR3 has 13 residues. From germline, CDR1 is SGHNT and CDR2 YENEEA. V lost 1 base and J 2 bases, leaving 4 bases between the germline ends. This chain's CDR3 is CASSLGTTDTQYF. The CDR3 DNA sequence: TGTGCCAGCAGCTTAGGTACCACAGATACGCAGTATTTT.